These 22 T cell receptor beta chains were sequenced from one sample in a study of blood T cell repertoires in COVID-19. The repertoire was sequenced with immunoSEQ multiplex PCR; TCRdb's copy has only in-frame clones and lacks some. This table has some 10,000 clones, 70% to 90% appearing once. The specimen sequenced was peripheral blood. These receptors were collected from a man aged 50 to 59 with active COVID-19.

The V call is TRBV6-5, the J call TRBJ2-5; D perhaps matches TRBD2 (5 bases). In germline, CDR1 is MNHEY, CDR2 SVGAGI. The CDR3 spans 14 residues. V lost 5 bases and J 8 bases, leaving 18 bases between the germline ends. The CDR3: CASSHHGVAITQYF. The CDR3 DNA follows: TGTGCCAGCAGTCATCACGGGGTAGCGATAACCCAGTACTTC.

The CDR3: CASSISTGRYEQYF. The DNA of the CDR3 is TGTGCCAGTAGTATATCGACAGGGAGGTACGAGCAGTACTTC. The chain recombines TRBV19 with TRBJ2-7, with D maybe TRBD1 (7 bases). This CDR3 has 14 residues. Trimming removed 2 bases from V and 4 bases from J, with 12 bases in between. In germline, CDR1 is LNHDA, CDR2 SQIVND (reference sequence).

V is TRBV27 and J is TRBJ2-7; 10 nucleotides agree with TRBD1. The CDR3 has 16 amino acids. The germline V gene encodes CDR1 MNHEY and CDR2 SMNVEV (reference sequence). Trimming removed 0 bases from V and 5 bases from J; junction bases left unmatched: 7. In DNA form, the CDR3 reads TGTGCCAGCAGTTTATCGGTGACAGGGGGCGCCGACGAGCAGTACTTC. It specifies CASSLSVTGGADEQYF.

The chain recombines TRBV9 with TRBJ2-1, with TRBD1 matching over 9 bases. CDR1 is SGDLS and CDR2 is YYNGEE in the germline V gene. V gave up 2 bases and J gave up 3 bases; unmatched junction bases: 0. This CDR3 has 14 amino acids. The CDR3 sequence: CASSVTGGYNEQFF. CDR3 in DNA: TGTGCCAGCAGCGTGACAGGGGGCTACAATGAGCAGTTCTTC.

The genes are TRBV29-1 and TRBJ1-1, with D maybe TRBD1 (5 bases). The CDR3 has 12 residues. Per the germline V gene, CDR1 is SQVTM and CDR2 is ANQGSEA. Trimming cost V 5 bases and J 1 base, with 8 bases left between them. In nucleotides, the CDR3 is TGCAGCGTTCGGGGGGGGAACACTGAAGCTTTCTTT. Amino acids: CSVRGGNTEAFF.

The chain carries TRBV4-1 and TRBJ1-1; a weak D match, TRBD1 (6 bases). V lost 4 bases to trimming and J lost 4 bases, with 16 bases between them. This CDR3 region has 15 residues. CDR1 and CDR2 from the germline V gene are MGHRA and YSYEKL. This CDR3 is CASSRGGGLSTEAFF. CDR3 sequence (DNA): TGCGCCAGCAGCCGGGGGGGCGGTCTCAGCACTGAAGCTTTCTTT.

The J gene is TRBJ2-1, the V gene TRBV5-1, with D perhaps TRBD2 (5 bases). The CDR3 consists of 12 residues. The ends were cut back, 3 bases at V and 13 bases at J, with 14 bases in the middle. Germline V lookup: CDR1 SGHRS, CDR2 YFSETQ. The CDR3 reads CASSYGRDLQFF. DNA for the CDR3: TGCGCCAGCAGCTATGGCCGGGATCTACAGTTCTTC.

The chain has TRBV28 and TRBJ2-7; D gene ambiguous. The CDR3 is 11 residues long. CDR1 MDHEN and CDR2 SYDVKM come from the germline V gene. The V gene lost 10 bases and the J gene lost 3 bases, with 10 bases spanning the gap. CDR3 coding DNA: TGTGCCACATCCCCAGACTACGAGCAGTACTTC. This gives the protein CATSPDYEQYF. The full variable domain, in which reference TRBV28 and TRBJ2-7 provide the parts outside the CDR3, is DVKVTQSSRYLVKRTGEKVFLECVQDMDHENMFWYRQDPGLGLRLIYFSYDVKMKEKGDIPEGYSVSREKKERFSLILESASTNQTSMYLCATSPDYEQYFGPGTRLTVT.

V is TRBV14 and J is TRBJ2-7; D remains unclear. Germline V lookup: CDR1 SGHDN, CDR2 FVKESK. The CDR3 loop spans 13 amino acids. Trimming cost V 2 bases and J 3 bases, with 8 bases left between them. The CDR3 protein is CASSQTNYYEQYF. For the CDR3, the DNA is TGTGCCAGCAGCCAAACAAACTACTACGAGCAGTACTTC.

This chain links TRBV14 with TRBJ2-7, with D perhaps TRBD2 (5 bases). V gave up 6 bases and J gave up 5 bases, with 11 bases separating them. The CDR3 runs to 12 residues. The germline CDR1 and CDR2 sequences are SGHDN and FVKESK. CDR3 sequence reads: CASSLGVNEQYF. As DNA, the CDR3 is TGTGCCAGCAGTCTCGGGGTCAACGAGCAGTACTTC.

The gene calls are TRBV2 and TRBJ2-6; perhaps TRBD1 as D (5 bases). CDR1 is SNHLY and CDR2 is FYNNEI in the germline V gene. V lost 8 bases, J lost 0 bases, and 26 bases lay in between. The CDR3 extends over 20 amino acids. The CDR3: CASPLTPDTSLFSGANVLTF. The CDR3 DNA reads as TGTGCCAGCCCATTAACACCGGACACGAGTTTATTCTCTGGGGCCAACGTCCTGACTTTC.

The genes are TRBV7-9 and TRBJ2-7; 9 bases agree with TRBD2. CDR3 size: 16 residues. Germline V gives CDR1 SEHNR, CDR2 FQNEAQ (reference sequence). J gave up 0 bases and V 7 bases, and 10 bases lay outside the gene matches. The CDR3 bases are TGTGCCAGCACCCCAGTAGCGGGAGCATACTCCTACGAGCAGTACTTC. Amino acid sequence: CASTPVAGAYSYEQYF.

The chain couples TRBV13 to TRBJ2-7, with D possibly matching TRBD1 (6 bases). This CDR3 has 15 amino acids. Germline V gene lookup returns CDR1 PRHDT and CDR2 FYEKMQ (reference sequence). Trimming left V 0 bases short and J 7 bases short, with 16 bases between. CDR3 region: CASSLGWAGESEQYF. CDR3 bases: TGTGCCAGCAGCTTAGGTTGGGCAGGGGAGAGTGAGCAGTACTTC.

This clone was found once. This sequence joins TRBV2 and TRBJ2-3, with 7 positions matching TRBD1. The CDR3 is 14 residues long. The V segment lost 6 bases and the J segment 2 bases; nucleotides outside the gene matches: 5. Germline-derived CDR1 and CDR2 are SNHLY and FYNNEI. CDR3 protein: CASRGTELTDTQYF. As DNA, the CDR3 is TGTGCCAGCAGGGGGACAGAACTCACAGATACGCAGTATTTT.

V gene TRBV18 combines with J gene TRBJ1-1; D call uncertain. This CDR3 is built from 14 residues. Trimming removed 3 bases at V and 1 base at J, with 9 bases between. Germline CDR1 and CDR2: KGHSH and LQKENI. For the CDR3, the DNA is TGTGCCAGCTCACCCCTCCGGGGGAACACTGAAGCTTTCTTT. As protein: CASSPLRGNTEAFF.

J is TRBJ2-3 and V is TRBV7-9; no clear D gene. Deletions cut 0 bases from V and 6 bases from J, with 13 bases between. Per germline, CDR1 SEHNR and CDR2 FQNEAQ (reference sequence). This CDR3 comprises 15 residues. CDR3 residues: CASSLASGSWDTQYF. The CDR3 DNA reads TGTGCCAGCAGCTTAGCAAGTGGCTCGTGGGATACGCAGTATTTT.

This chain uses TRBV5-1 with TRBJ2-5; 7 bases are shared with TRBD2. The CDR3 consists of 15 residues. The ends lost 5 bases at V and 4 bases at J; junction bases unmatched: 11. Germline V gene data show CDR1 as SGHRS and CDR2 as YFSETQ. CDR3 loop: CASSTYGASGETQYF. Written as DNA, the CDR3 is TGCGCCAGCAGTACGTACGGGGCTAGCGGAGAGACCCAGTACTTC. The whole variable domain, filled in from reference TRBV5-1 and TRBJ2-5, reads KAGVTQTPRYLIKTRGQQVTLSCSPISGHRSVSWYQQTPGQGLQFLFEYFSETQRNKGNFPGRFSGRQFSNSRSEMNVSTLELGDSALYLCASSTYGASGETQYFGPGTRLLVL.

The rearrangement links TRBV14 to TRBJ2-7; perhaps TRBD2 as D (6 bases). The CDR3 is 15 residues long. The V gene's germline CDR1 is SGHDN and CDR2 FVKESK. V lost 2 bases to trimming and J lost 1 base, with 12 bases between them. CDR3 protein: CASSQFSGPSYEQYF. CDR3 nucleotides: TGTGCCAGCAGCCAATTCAGCGGGCCTTCCTACGAGCAGTACTTC.

CDR3 sequence (DNA): TGCGCCAGCAGCCCCCCAGGACTAGCCAATGAGCAGTTCTTC. This codes for CASSPPGLANEQFF. This chain joins TRBV4-1 and TRBJ2-1; 8 bases line up with TRBD2. Germline values: CDR1 MGHRA, CDR2 YSYEKL. V shed 4 bases and J 6 bases; nucleotides not matched to a gene: 5. The CDR3 sequence is 14 residues long.

V and J are TRBV28 and TRBJ1-2, with D perhaps TRBD1 (6 bases). Germline V gives CDR1 MDHEN, CDR2 SYDVKM. V lost 4 bases and J 4 bases, leaving 16 bases between the germline ends. This CDR3 is built from 15 residues. The chain's CDR3 is CASSSQERGFYGYTF. The CDR3 nucleotides read TGTGCCAGCAGTTCCCAGGAAAGGGGGTTCTATGGCTACACCTTC.

This rearrangement joins TRBV27 to TRBJ2-7; 12 bases are a match to TRBD2. The CDR3 contains 15 residues. The V gene end was trimmed by 6 bases and the J gene end by 3 bases; junction bases not matched to a gene: 6. CDR1 MNHEY and CDR2 SMNVEV come from the germline V gene (reference sequence). The CDR3 protein is CASSPGTSGRYEQYF. In DNA form, the CDR3 reads TGTGCCAGCAGCCCCGGGACTAGCGGGCGCTACGAGCAGTACTTC.

This clone occurred a few times. The sample carries other DNA sequences with the same CDR3. CDR3 loop: CASSIQGYSNQPQHF. CDR3 nucleotide sequence: TGTGCCAGCAGCATACAGGGCTATAGCAATCAGCCCCAGCATTTT. V is TRBV5-8 and J is TRBJ1-5; D possibly corresponds to TRBD1 (6 bases). Deletions cut 4 bases from V and 0 bases from J, with 11 bases between. The CDR3 sequence is 15 residues long. Germline-derived CDR1 and CDR2 are SGHTS and YDEGEE. The full variable domain, with the rest looked up from reference TRBV5-8 and TRBJ1-5, is EAGVTQSPTHLIKTRGQQATLRCSPISGHTSVYWYQQALGLGLQFLLWYDEGEERNRGNFPPRFSGRQFPNYSSELNVNALELEDSALYLCASSIQGYSNQPQHFGDGTRLSIL.